The next 16 T cell receptor beta chains were all read from a single sample in a study of blood T cell repertoires in COVID-19. Sequencing used immunoSEQ multiplex PCR; TCRdb keeps in-frame clones, though not all of them. This table has 50,000 to 55,000 clones, about 84% appearing once. Material for sequencing was peripheral blood. Source of these receptors: a woman older than 75 with acute or convalescent COVID-19.

The chain employs TRBV18 and TRBJ2-1; 10 nucleotides agree with TRBD1. The J segment lost 2 bases and the V segment lost 3 bases, leaving 1 base of the junction unmatched. Germline loops: CDR1 KGHSH, CDR2 LQKENI. The CDR3 is 15 amino acids. The chain's CDR3 is CASSPGQGTYNEQFF. CDR3 nucleotides: TGTGCCAGCTCACCGGGACAGGGGACCTACAATGAGCAGTTCTTC.

J is TRBJ2-7 and V is TRBV28, with a possible D match to TRBD1 (5 bases). V was cut by 4 bases and J by 3 bases, with 25 bases left in between. This CDR3 has 18 amino acids. CDR1 MDHEN and CDR2 SYDVKM come from the germline V gene. CDR3 sequence: CASSSPVMGSRDGYEQYF. The CDR3 DNA reads TGTGCCAGCAGTTCCCCCGTGATGGGTTCCAGGGATGGCTACGAGCAGTACTTC.

The chain combines TRBV12-3 or TRBV12-4 with TRBJ2-5; D may be TRBD2 (5 bases). With 5 bases removed from V and 7 bases from J, the gap between germline ends came to 14 bases. The CDR3 contains 13 residues. The CDR3 is CASSRVGERTQYF. The CDR3 nucleotides read TGTGCCAGCAGTCGGGTTGGGGAGAGGACCCAGTACTTC.

The CDR3 DNA reads TGTGCCAGCAGTGAGGGACTGCGGCAGCCCCAGCATTTT. It is translated as CASSEGLRQPQHF. The chain carries TRBV2 and TRBJ1-5, with D perhaps TRBD1 (5 bases). CDR3 length: 13 amino acids. Germline V gene lookup returns CDR1 SNHLY and CDR2 FYNNEI. V lost 3 bases to trimming and J lost 7 bases, with 10 bases between them.

The chain joins TRBV9 to TRBJ2-1; maybe TRBD2 (6 bases). The V end lost 4 bases, the J end lost 6 bases, and 11 bases lay between the germline ends. Germline V gives CDR1 SGDLS, CDR2 YYNGEE. The CDR3 is 13 amino acids. The CDR3 here is CASSPGLGNEQFF. Written as DNA, the CDR3 is TGTGCCAGCAGCCCGGGACTGGGCAATGAGCAGTTCTTC.

V and J are TRBV5-1 and TRBJ2-3, with D perhaps TRBD1 (7 bases). CDR1 and CDR2 from the germline V gene are SGHRS and YFSETQ. Trimming cost V 7 bases and J 1 base, with 13 bases left between them. CDR3 length equals 14 residues. The CDR3 bases are TGCGCCAGCCGGAGGGACAGTCGCACAGATACGCAGTATTTT. As protein: CASRRDSRTDTQYF.

This clone came up once. The chain employs TRBV27 and TRBJ2-1, with 11 bases that match TRBD1. V was pared by 7 bases and J by 12 bases, with 14 bases of the junction left unmatched. CDR1 and CDR2 (germline): MNHEY, SMNVEV (reference sequence). The CDR3 has 15 amino acids. CDR3 DNA sequence: TGTGCCAGCATTCGTGTTGGACAGGGGGCTTATAGGCAGTTCTTC. This sequence encodes CASIRVGQGAYRQFF.

The chain joins TRBV21-1 to TRBJ2-7; TRBD2 reflects the table's D call only, with no check against the DNA. TRBV21-1 is annotated as a pseudogene. CDR3 size: 16 residues. The CDR3 DNA is TGTGCCAGCAGCAAACAGTTTACTTCCCCCCGGGGGGAGCAGTACGTC. It encodes CASSKQFTSPRGEQYV.

The chain links TRBV28 to TRBJ1-1, with TRBD1 identical over 7 bases. The germline V gene encodes CDR1 MDHEN and CDR2 SYDVKM. Trimming cost V 3 bases and J 3 bases; bases outside gene matches: 7. This CDR3 has 15 amino acids. The CDR3 DNA reads TGTGCCAGCAGTTTCCCCGACAGGGAAGACACTGAAGCTTTCTTT. As protein: CASSFPDREDTEAFF.

This rearrangement joins TRBV6-5 to TRBJ1-1, with TRBD1 identical over 9 bases. J gave up 4 bases and V 6 bases, and 3 bases lay outside the gene matches. The germline V gene has CDR1 MNHEY and CDR2 SVGAGI. The CDR3 loop spans 13 amino acids. CDR3 DNA sequence: TGTGCCAGCAGCGGGGGACAGGGCACTGAAGCTTTCTTT. Amino acid sequence: CASSGGQGTEAFF.

The gene calls are TRBV7-9 and TRBJ1-6; a weak D match, TRBD1 (6 bases). The germline gives CDR1 SEHNR, CDR2 FQNEAQ (reference sequence). The CDR3 is 14 amino acids. V lost 5 bases and J lost 7, with 12 bases in between. This chain's CDR3 is CASSTDSTNSPLHF. The DNA for the CDR3 is TGTGCCAGCAGCACGGACAGTACCAATTCACCCCTCCACTTT.

CDR3 DNA sequence: TGTGCCAGTAGTGCGGACAGGGGGCGACGTGAGCAGTTCTTC. Translating gives CASSADRGRREQFF. This sequence joins TRBV19 and TRBJ2-1; 11 bases map to TRBD1. V dropped 5 bases and J dropped 9; count of bases not matched to a gene: 6. Germline V lookup: CDR1 LNHDA, CDR2 SQIVND (reference sequence). The length of the CDR3 is 14 residues.

This clone was counted a single time. This sequence joins TRBV28 and TRBJ2-1, with D maybe TRBD2 (6 bases). Germline V gene data show CDR1 as MDHEN and CDR2 as SYDVKM. V was clipped by 2 bases and J by 6 bases, with 17 bases between them. This CDR3 region has 16 residues. The CDR3 nucleotides read TGTGCCAGCAGTTTACCTTTGACGGGAGTCAGCAATGAGCAGTTCTTC. Translated, it gives CASSLPLTGVSNEQFF. The full variable domain, in which reference TRBV28 and TRBJ2-1 provide the parts outside the CDR3, is DVKVTQSSRYLVKRTGEKVFLECVQDMDHENMFWYRQDPGLGLRLIYFSYDVKMKEKGDIPEGYSVSREKKERFSLILESASTNQTSMYLCASSLPLTGVSNEQFFGPGTRLTVL.

The gene calls are TRBV3-1 (or the pseudogene TRBV3-2) and TRBJ1-2; no definite D call. Germline V gene data show CDR1 as LGHDT and CDR2 as YNNKEL (reference sequence). The CDR3 contains 15 residues. V was trimmed by 1 base and J by 1 base, leaving 10 bases between them. CDR3 DNA: TGTGCCAGCAGCCAAGTTGGCAATTTTAACTATGGCTACACCTTC. Residues: CASSQVGNFNYGYTF.

The CDR3 region has the DNA TGTGCCTGGAGTGCCGGGGGGTATCAGCCCCAGCATTTT. Encoded protein: CAWSAGGYQPQHF. The chain links TRBV30 to TRBJ1-5; weak D call: TRBD1 (5 bases). Trimming stripped 1 base from V and 5 bases from J, with 9 bases between. The V gene's germline CDR1 is GTSNPN and CDR2 SVGIG (reference sequence). This CDR3 comprises 13 residues.

The rearrangement links TRBV2 to TRBJ2-7; 12 bases match TRBD2. The CDR3 contains 17 residues. Germline V gives CDR1 SNHLY, CDR2 FYNNEI. V dropped 6 bases and J dropped 2; count of bases not matched to a gene: 11. CDR3 loop: CASRTGTSGHITYEQYF. CDR3 DNA sequence: TGTGCCAGCAGGACCGGGACTAGCGGGCATATTACCTACGAGCAGTACTTC.